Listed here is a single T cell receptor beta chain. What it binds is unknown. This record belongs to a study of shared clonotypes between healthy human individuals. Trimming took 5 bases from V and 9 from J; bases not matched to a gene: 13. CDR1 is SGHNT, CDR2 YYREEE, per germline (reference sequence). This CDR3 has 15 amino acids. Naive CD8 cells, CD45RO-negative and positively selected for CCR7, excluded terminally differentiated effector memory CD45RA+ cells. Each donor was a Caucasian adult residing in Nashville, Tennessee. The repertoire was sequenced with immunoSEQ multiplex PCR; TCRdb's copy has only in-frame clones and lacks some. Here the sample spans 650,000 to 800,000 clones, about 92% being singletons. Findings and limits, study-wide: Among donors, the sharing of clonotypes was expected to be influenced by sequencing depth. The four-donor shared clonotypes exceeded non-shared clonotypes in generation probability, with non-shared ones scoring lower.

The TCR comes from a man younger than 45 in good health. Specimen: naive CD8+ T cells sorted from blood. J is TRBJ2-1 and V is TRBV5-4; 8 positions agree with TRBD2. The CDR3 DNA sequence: TGTGCCAGCAGTACGCCGGGACTAGTTGGTGTTGAGCAGTTCTTC. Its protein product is CASSTPGLVGVEQFF.